One and the same sample provided the 15 T cell receptor beta chains below, sequenced in a study of control samples from healthy donors and cancer patients. The protocol was immunoSEQ multiplex PCR, while the TCRdb copy is restricted to in-frame clones and leaves out a portion. Of fewer than 20,000 clones in the sample, around 84% were seen once. The specimen sequenced was PBMCs. The receptor set was obtained from a man older than 75 with head and neck cancer.

The CDR3 sequence: CASSLTGKLFF. The CDR3 DNA is TGTGCCAGCAGTCTAACGGGAAAACTGTTTTTT. The rearrangement uses TRBV12-3 or TRBV12-4 and TRBJ1-4; D is ambiguous. CDR3 size: 11 residues. V lost 5 bases and J 10 bases, leaving 8 bases between the germline ends.

The chain joins TRBV3-1 (or the pseudogene TRBV3-2) to TRBJ2-7; 12 positions match TRBD1. The junction had 19 bases not matched to a gene; V was cut back by 0 bases and J by 1 base. This CDR3 is 22 amino acids long. Germline V gene data show CDR1 as LGHDT and CDR2 as YNNKEL (reference sequence). CDR3 residues: CASSQDQAWDRGLAGASYEQYF. Written as DNA, the CDR3 is TGTGCCAGCAGCCAAGATCAGGCGTGGGACAGGGGGCTCGCGGGAGCGTCCTACGAGCAGTACTTC.

The chain carries TRBV2 and TRBJ1-6; D is undetermined. The CDR3 has 14 amino acids. CDR1 SNHLY and CDR2 FYNNEI come from the germline V gene. V lost 7 bases, J lost 8 bases, and 15 bases lay in between. The CDR3 reads CASIPWAVYSPLHF. The DNA for the CDR3 is TGTGCCAGCATCCCGTGGGCAGTTTATTCACCCCTCCACTTT.

The V and J genes are TRBV19 and TRBJ2-1, with 10 bases matching TRBD2. Germline-derived CDR1 and CDR2 are LNHDA and SQIVND (reference sequence). The CDR3 runs to 16 residues. V lost 4 bases, J lost 1 base, and 4 bases stayed unmatched. CDR3 region: CASSKRGGLSYNEQFF. The CDR3, as DNA: TGTGCCAGTAGTAAGCGGGGGGGCCTGTCCTACAATGAGCAGTTCTTC.

The V call is TRBV27, the J call TRBJ2-4; TRBD1 matches 8 bases. The CDR3 has 13 residues. Germline V gene sequence: CDR1 MNHEY, CDR2 SMNVEV (reference sequence). Trimming removed 6 bases from V and 6 bases from J; junction bases left unmatched: 4. The DNA for the CDR3 is TGTGCCAGCAGGGGGACAGGCATAAACATTCAGTACTTC. It is translated as CASRGTGINIQYF.

The chain joins TRBV2 to TRBJ2-7; D unclear. Deletions cut 5 bases from V and 1 base from J, with 0 bases between. CDR1 SNHLY and CDR2 FYNNEI come from the germline V gene. The CDR3 length is 10 residues. This CDR3 reads CASSSYEQYF. The CDR3 nucleotides read TGTGCCAGCAGTTCCTACGAGCAGTACTTC.

The chain combines TRBV9 with TRBJ2-1, with D perhaps matching TRBD1 (6 bases). V dropped 1 base and J dropped 2 bases, with 7 bases sitting between them. CDR1 and CDR2 from the germline V gene are SGDLS and YYNGEE. The CDR3 consists of 14 residues. The CDR3 sequence: CASSVQGTYNEQFF. The DNA for the CDR3 is TGTGCCAGCAGCGTACAGGGGACCTACAATGAGCAGTTCTTC.

The gene calls are TRBV11-2 and TRBJ2-1; 12 positions match TRBD2. The length of the CDR3 is 16 residues. Trimming cost V 4 bases and J 9 bases; bases outside gene matches: 10. CDR1 is SGHAT and CDR2 is FQNNGV in the germline V gene. The CDR3 here is CASSSGSLAGGVEQFF. The CDR3 region has the DNA TGTGCCAGCAGCTCGGGTTCTCTAGCGGGGGGGGTTGAGCAGTTCTTC. Variable domain in full (rest from reference TRBV11-2 and TRBJ2-1): EAGVAQSPRYKIIEKRQSVAFWCNPISGHATLYWYQQILGQGPKLLIQFQNNGVVDDSQLPKDRFSAERLKGVDSTLKIQPAKLEDSAVYLCASSSGSLAGGVEQFFGPGTRLTVL.

The chain couples TRBV7-2 to TRBJ1-1, with unresolved D. The germline V and J ends were trimmed by 0 bases and 0 bases, with 11 bases remaining between them. The germline CDR1 and CDR2 sequences are SGHTA and FQGNSA. The CDR3 runs to 16 residues. The CDR3 bases are TGTGCCAGCAGCTTAGCGTCCGAGCTAATGAACACTGAAGCTTTCTTT. Its translation: CASSLASELMNTEAFF.

This clone is a singleton in its sample. The chain carries TRBV29-1 and TRBJ2-1, with D uncertain. From germline, CDR1 is SQVTM and CDR2 ANQGSEA. The CDR3 consists of 10 residues. The V and J ends lost 4 bases and 10 bases respectively, with 8 bases between them. Here the CDR3 DNA reads TGCAGCGTTGGACGGCCGGAGCAGTTCTTC. It specifies CSVGRPEQFF.

The CDR3 DNA reads TGTGCCAGCTCACCTAGCGGGGGGCCCCAAGAGACCCAGTACTTC. This gives the protein CASSPSGGPQETQYF. This chain joins TRBV18 and TRBJ2-5, with 10 bases aligning to TRBD2. This CDR3 region has 15 residues. Germline V lookup: CDR1 KGHSH, CDR2 LQKENI. After removal of 3 bases from V and 1 base from J, the junction contained 2 bases not matched to a gene.

The chain has TRBV12-1 and TRBJ2-1; the D call TRBD2 from the table was never checked on the DNA. TRBV12-1 is a pseudogene locus. This CDR3 comprises 17 residues. CDR3 in amino acids: CASSLGLAGGPWNEQFF. CDR3 nucleotides: TGTGCCAGCAGCTTGGGACTAGCGGGAGGGCCATGGAATGAGCAGTTCTTC.

The rearrangement joins TRBV2 to TRBJ1-4, with 10 bases matching TRBD1. Germline CDR1 reads SNHLY; CDR2 reads FYNNEI. The CDR3 consists of 15 residues. V shed 6 bases and J 7 bases; nucleotides not matched to a gene: 8. CDR3 in DNA: TGTGCCAGCAGCGTACTTGGACAGGGGGGTGAAAAACTGTTTTTT. Its protein is CASSVLGQGGEKLFF. Complete variable domain (other parts from reference TRBV2 and TRBJ1-4): EPEVTQTPSHQVTQMGQEVILRCVPISNHLYFYWYRQILGQKVEFLVSFYNNEISEKSEIFDDQFSVERPDGSNFTLKIRSTKLEDSAMYFCASSVLGQGGEKLFFGSGTQLSVL.

The genes are TRBV7-6 and TRBJ2-2; tentative D call: TRBD1 (5 bases). CDR1 and CDR2 from the germline V gene are SGHVS and FNYEAQ. The CDR3 extends over 14 amino acids. The V and J ends lost 4 bases and 6 bases respectively, with 12 bases between them. The CDR3 loop is CASSSMTVAGELFF. The CDR3 bases are TGTGCCAGCAGCTCCATGACAGTTGCCGGGGAGCTGTTTTTT.

The rearrangement joins TRBV4-3 to TRBJ2-3, with no clear D. Germline values: CDR1 LGHNA, CDR2 YSLEER. This CDR3 spans 15 amino acids. The ends were cut back, 1 base at V and 4 bases at J, with 12 bases in the middle. Written as DNA, the CDR3 is TGCGCCAGCAGCCAAGTGGACCGCCAAGCAGATACGCAGTATTTT. It yields the protein CASSQVDRQADTQYF.